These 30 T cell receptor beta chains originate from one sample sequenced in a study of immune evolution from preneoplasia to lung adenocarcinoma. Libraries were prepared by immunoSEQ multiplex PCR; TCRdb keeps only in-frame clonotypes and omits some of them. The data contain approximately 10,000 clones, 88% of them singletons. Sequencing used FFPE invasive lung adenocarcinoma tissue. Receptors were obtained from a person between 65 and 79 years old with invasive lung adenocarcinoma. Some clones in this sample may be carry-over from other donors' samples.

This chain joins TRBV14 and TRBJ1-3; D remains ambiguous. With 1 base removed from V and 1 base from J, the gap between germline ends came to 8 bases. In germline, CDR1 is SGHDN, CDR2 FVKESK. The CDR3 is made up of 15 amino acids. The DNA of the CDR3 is TGTGCCAGCAGCCAAGTCCTCGGATCTGGAAACACCATATATTTT. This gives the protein CASSQVLGSGNTIYF. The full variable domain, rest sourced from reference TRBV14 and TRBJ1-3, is EAGVTQFPSHSVIEKGQTVTLRCDPISGHDNLYWYRRVMGKEIKFLLHFVKESKQDESGMPNNRFLAERTGGTYSTLKVQPAELEDSGVYFCASSQVLGSGNTIYFGEGSWLTVV.

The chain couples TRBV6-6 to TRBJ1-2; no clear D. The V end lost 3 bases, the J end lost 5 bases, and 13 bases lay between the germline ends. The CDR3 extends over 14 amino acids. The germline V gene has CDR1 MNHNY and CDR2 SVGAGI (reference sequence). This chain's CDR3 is CASSYLALWYGYTF. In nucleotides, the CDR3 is TGTGCCAGCAGTTATCTTGCCCTCTGGTATGGCTACACCTTC.

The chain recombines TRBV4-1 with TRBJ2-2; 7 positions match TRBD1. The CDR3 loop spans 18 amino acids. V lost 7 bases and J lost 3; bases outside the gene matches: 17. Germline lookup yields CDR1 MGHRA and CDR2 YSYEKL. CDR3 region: CASTKESFEGADTGELFF. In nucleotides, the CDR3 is TGCGCCAGCACCAAAGAGTCGTTTGAGGGGGCCGACACCGGGGAGCTGTTTTTT.

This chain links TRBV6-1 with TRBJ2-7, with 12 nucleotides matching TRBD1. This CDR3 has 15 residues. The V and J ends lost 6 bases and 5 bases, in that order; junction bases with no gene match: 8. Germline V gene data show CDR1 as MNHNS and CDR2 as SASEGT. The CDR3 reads CASSHPGQGANEQYF. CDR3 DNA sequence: TGTGCCAGCAGCCACCCGGGACAGGGGGCGAACGAGCAGTACTTC.

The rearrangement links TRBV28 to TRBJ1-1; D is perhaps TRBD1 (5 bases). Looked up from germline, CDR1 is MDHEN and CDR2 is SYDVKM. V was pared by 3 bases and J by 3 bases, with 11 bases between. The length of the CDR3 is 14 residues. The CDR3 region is CASSLWGRYTEAFF. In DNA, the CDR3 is TGTGCCAGCAGTTTGTGGGGACGGTACACTGAAGCTTTCTTT.

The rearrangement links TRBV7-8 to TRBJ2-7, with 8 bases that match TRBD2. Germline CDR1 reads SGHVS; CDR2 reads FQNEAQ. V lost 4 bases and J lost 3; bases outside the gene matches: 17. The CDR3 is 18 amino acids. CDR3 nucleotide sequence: TGTGCCAGCAGCTCACCATTCGGCTTACGGACTAGCAGCTACGAGCAGTACTTC. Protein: CASSSPFGLRTSSYEQYF.

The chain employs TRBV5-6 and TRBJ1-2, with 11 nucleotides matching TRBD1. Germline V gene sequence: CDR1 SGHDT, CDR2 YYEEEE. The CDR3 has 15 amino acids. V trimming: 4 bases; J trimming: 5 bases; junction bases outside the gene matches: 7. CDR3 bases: TGTGCCAGCAGCACATCCGGGACAGGGGGATATGGCTACACCTTC. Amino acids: CASSTSGTGGYGYTF.

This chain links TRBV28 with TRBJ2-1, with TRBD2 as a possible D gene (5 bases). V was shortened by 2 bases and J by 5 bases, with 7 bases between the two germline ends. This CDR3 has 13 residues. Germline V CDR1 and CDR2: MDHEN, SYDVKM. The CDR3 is CASSLRRNNEQFF. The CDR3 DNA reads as TGTGCCAGCAGTTTAAGGAGGAACAATGAGCAGTTCTTC.

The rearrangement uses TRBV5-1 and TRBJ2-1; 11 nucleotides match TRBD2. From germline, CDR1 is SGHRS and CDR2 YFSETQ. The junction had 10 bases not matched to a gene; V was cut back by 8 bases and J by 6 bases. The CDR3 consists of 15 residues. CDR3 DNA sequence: TGCGCCAGTCAGCCAACTAGCGGGGGACCCAATGAGCAGTTCTTC. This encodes CASQPTSGGPNEQFF.

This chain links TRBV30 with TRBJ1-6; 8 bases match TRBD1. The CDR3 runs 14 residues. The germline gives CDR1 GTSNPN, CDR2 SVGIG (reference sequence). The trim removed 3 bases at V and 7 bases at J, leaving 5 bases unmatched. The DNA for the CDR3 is TGTGCCTGGAGCAGGGGGCGGGAGAATTCACCCCTCCACTTT. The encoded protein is CAWSRGRENSPLHF.

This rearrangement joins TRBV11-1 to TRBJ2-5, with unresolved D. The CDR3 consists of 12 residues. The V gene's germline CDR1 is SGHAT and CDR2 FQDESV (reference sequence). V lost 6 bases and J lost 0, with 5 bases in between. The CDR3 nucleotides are TGTGCCAGCAGTCGCAACCAAGAGACCCAGTACTTC. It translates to CASSRNQETQYF. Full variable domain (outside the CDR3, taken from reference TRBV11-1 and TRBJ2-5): EAEVAQSPRYKITEKSQAVAFWCDPISGHATLYWYRQILGQGPELLVQFQDESVVDDSQLPKDRFSAERLKGVDSTLKIQPAELGDSAMYLCASSRNQETQYFGPGTRLLVL.

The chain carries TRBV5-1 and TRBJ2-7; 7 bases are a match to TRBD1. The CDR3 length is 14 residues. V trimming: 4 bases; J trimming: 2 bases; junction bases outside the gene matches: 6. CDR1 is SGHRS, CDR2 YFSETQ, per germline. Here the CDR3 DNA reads TGCGCCAGCAGCCGAACGACAGGGACCTACGAGCAGTACTTC. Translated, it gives CASSRTTGTYEQYF.

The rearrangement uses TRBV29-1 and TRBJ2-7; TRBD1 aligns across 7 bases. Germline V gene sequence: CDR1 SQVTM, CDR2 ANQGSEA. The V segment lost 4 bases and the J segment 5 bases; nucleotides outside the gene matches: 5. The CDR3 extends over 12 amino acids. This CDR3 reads CSVANRGHEQYF. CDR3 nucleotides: TGCAGCGTTGCCAACAGGGGCCACGAGCAGTACTTC.

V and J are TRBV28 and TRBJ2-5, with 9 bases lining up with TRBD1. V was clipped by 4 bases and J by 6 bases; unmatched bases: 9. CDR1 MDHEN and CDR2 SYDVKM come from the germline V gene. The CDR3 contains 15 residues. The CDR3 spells CASSSEGQGWKTQYF. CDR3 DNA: TGTGCCAGCAGTTCAGAGGGACAGGGATGGAAGACCCAGTACTTC.

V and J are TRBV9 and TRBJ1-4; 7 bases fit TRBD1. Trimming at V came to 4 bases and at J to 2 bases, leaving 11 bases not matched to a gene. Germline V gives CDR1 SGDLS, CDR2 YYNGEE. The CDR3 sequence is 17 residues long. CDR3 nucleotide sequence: TGTGCCAGCAGCCTTTCCCGAGGGGGACAGACTAATGAAAAACTGTTTTTT. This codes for CASSLSRGGQTNEKLFF.

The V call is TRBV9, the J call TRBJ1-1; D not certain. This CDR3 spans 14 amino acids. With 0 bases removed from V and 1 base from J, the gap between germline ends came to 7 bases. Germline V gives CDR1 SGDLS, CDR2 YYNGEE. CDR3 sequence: CASSVAGENTEAFF. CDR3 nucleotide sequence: TGTGCCAGCAGCGTAGCGGGAGAGAACACTGAAGCTTTCTTT. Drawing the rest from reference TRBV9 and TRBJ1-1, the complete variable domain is DSGVTQTPKHLITATGQRVTLRCSPRSGDLSVYWYQQSLDQGLQFLIQYYNGEERAKGNILERFSAQQFPDLHSELNLSSLELGDSALYFCASSVAGENTEAFFGQGTRLTVV.

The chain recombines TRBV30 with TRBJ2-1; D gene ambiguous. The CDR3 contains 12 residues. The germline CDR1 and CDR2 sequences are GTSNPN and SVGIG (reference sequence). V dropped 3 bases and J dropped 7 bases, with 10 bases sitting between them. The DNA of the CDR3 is TGTGCCTGGAGAACGGTTTGGAATGAGCAGTTCTTC. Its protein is CAWRTVWNEQFF.

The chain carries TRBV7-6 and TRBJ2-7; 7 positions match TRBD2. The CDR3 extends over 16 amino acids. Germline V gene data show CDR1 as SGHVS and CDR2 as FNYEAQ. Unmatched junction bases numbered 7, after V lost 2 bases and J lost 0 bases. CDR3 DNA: TGTGCCAGCAGCTTAAGCGGGGCAGGCGGCTCCTACGAGCAGTACTTC. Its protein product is CASSLSGAGGSYEQYF.

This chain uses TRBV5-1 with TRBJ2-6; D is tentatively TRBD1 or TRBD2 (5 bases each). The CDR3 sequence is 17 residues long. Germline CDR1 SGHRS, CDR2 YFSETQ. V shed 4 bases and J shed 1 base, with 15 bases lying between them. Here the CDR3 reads CASSPGTVTSGANVLTF. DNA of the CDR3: TGCGCCAGCAGCCCCGGGACCGTGACTTCTGGGGCCAACGTCCTGACTTTC.

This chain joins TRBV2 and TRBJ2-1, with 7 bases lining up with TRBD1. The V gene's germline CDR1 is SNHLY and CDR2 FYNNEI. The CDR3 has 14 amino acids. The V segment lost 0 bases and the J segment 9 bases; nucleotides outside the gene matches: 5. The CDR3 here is CASSEAGGRGEQFF. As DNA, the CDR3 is TGTGCCAGCAGTGAAGCAGGGGGCAGGGGTGAGCAGTTCTTC.

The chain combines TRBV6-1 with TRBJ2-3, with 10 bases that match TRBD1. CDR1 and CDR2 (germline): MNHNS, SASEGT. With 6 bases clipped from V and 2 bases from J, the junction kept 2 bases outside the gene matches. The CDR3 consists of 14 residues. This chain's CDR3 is CASRTGGFTDTQYF. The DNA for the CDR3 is TGTGCCAGCAGGACAGGGGGCTTCACAGATACGCAGTATTTT.

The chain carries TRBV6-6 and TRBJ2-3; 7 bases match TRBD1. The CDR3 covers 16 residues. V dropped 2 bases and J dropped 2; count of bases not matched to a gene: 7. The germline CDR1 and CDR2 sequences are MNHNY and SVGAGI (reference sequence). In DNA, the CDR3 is TGTGCCAGCAGTTACGGGACAGCACCCTACACAGATACGCAGTATTTT. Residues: CASSYGTAPYTDTQYF.

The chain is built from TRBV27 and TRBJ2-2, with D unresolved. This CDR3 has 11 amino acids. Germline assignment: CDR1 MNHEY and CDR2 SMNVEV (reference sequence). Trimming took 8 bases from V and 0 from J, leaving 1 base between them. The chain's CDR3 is CASSNTGELFF. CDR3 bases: TGTGCCAGCTCGAACACCGGGGAGCTGTTTTTT.

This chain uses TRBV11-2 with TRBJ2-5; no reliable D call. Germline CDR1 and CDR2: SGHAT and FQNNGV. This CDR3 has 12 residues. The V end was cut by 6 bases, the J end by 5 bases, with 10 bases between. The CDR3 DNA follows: TGTGCCAGCAGTTATGCTAGGGAGACCCAGTACTTC. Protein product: CASSYARETQYF.

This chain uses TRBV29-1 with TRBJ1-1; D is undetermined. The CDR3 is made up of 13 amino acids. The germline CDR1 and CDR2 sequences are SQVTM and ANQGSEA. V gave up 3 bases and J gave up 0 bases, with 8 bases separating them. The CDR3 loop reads CSVELQMNTEAFF. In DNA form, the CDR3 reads TGCAGCGTTGAGCTTCAGATGAACACTGAAGCTTTCTTT.

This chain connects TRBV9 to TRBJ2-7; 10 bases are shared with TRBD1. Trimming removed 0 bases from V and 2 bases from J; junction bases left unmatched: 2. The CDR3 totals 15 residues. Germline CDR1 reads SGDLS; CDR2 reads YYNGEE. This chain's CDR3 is CASSVGGQGTYEQYF. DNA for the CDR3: TGTGCCAGCAGCGTAGGGGGACAGGGGACCTACGAGCAGTACTTC.

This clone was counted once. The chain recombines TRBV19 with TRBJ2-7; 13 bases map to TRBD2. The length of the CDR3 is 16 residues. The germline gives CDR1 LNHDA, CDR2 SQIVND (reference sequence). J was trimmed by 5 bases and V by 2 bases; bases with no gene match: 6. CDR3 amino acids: CASSIPWTSGSNEQYF. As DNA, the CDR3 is TGTGCCAGTAGTATACCCTGGACTAGCGGGAGCAACGAGCAGTACTTC.

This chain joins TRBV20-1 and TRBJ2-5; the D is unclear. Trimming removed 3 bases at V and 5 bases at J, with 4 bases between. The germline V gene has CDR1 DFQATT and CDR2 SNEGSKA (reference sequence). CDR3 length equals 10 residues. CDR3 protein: CSASGETQYF. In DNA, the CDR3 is TGCAGTGCTAGCGGGGAGACCCAGTACTTC.

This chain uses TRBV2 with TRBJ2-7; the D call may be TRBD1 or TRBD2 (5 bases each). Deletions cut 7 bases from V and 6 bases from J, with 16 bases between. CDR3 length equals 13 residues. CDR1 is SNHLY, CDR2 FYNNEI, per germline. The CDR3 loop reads CASTQAGAGEQYF. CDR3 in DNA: TGTGCCAGCACCCAAGCCGGGGCCGGCGAGCAGTACTTC.

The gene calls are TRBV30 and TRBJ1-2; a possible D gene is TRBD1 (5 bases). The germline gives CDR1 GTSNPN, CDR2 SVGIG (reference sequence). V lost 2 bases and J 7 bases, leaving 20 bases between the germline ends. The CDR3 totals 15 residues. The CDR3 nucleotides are TGTGCCTGGAGTCAACGACGGATGGGGGGGGGTGGCTACACCTTC. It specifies CAWSQRRMGGGGYTF.